This T cell receptor beta chain was captured by sequencing in a study of human T cells and chemical hapten exposure. As for the study in general: How much TCR each sample yielded varied, mostly because pooled library volumes differed slightly. Findings of the study overall: TCRs above 1 in 1000 frequency did not change with DPC sensitization.

Unfractionated whole blood served as the source for total RNA extraction. This clonotype has just a few counts. The antigen remains unidentified. As the library was built, unique molecular identifiers were attached to individual cDNA molecules. How the authors handled the data: The median was about 89,000 TCRs per sample, ranging about 20,000 to 690,600. TCRdb used MiXCR to reprocess the 5' RACE reads, holding one entry per CDR3 protein. What appears here as the V and J calls and clone size reflects TCRdb's work, not the paper's. The sample includes 80,000 or so distinct CDR3 sequences, approximately 15% seen only once; the top ten take nearly 7%. The CDR3 runs 14 residues. Trimming stripped 4 bases from V and 0 bases from J, with 12 bases between. Germline V gives CDR1 DFQATT, CDR2 SNEGSKA (reference sequence).

The chain carries TRBV20-1 and TRBJ1-2; D gene uncertain. The sequence came from a female donor in good health. CDR3 sequence: CSATYAAANYGYTF. In DNA, the CDR3 is TGCAGTGCTACTTATGCAGCCGCTAACTATGGCTACACCTTC.